This T cell receptor beta chain was profiled in a study of cytomegalovirus exposure and HLA in healthy donors. The study, taken as a whole, reports: Rates of TCR association differed by HLA locus in a later analysis, with DRB1 highest and HLA-C lowest.

Vbeta (60) and Jbeta (13) primers were used in the PCR. Sequenced by immunoSEQ multiplex PCR; TCRdb stores in-frame clones only, minus some. The table lists more than 95,000 clones, roughly a tenth of them singletons. Details on this clone: Its antigen is unknown.

The length of the CDR3 is 15 residues. The V and J ends lost 1 base and 2 bases, in that order; junction bases with no gene match: 2. Germline values: CDR1 SGHNT, CDR2 YYREEE (reference sequence). The chain links TRBV5-4 to TRBJ2-1; TRBD1 agrees at 8 bases. The source material was PBMCs. The sequence derives from a woman aged 18-35 years in good health and CMV-seropositive. The CDR3 here is CASSLTGGPYNEQFF. CDR3 sequence (DNA): TGTGCCAGCAGCTTGACAGGGGGGCCCTACAATGAGCAGTTCTTC.